A selection of T cell receptor beta chains follows, all from one sample in a study of neurological immune-mediated disorders. Using its own MiXCR run on the 5' RACE reads, TCRdb lists one record per CDR3 protein. The top ten clones hold approximately 12% of a sample with about 59,000 distinct CDR3 sequences, roughly 13% of them seen once. The sample taken for sequencing was PBMCs. The receptors originated from a woman in her fifties or sixties with HTLV-1-associated myelopathy (HAM/TSP). CDR3s include the opening cysteine and the closing phenylalanine or tryptophan. D genes are given only for firm matches. The size of a clone is reported for some rows only, either as once, few or many, or as a class for expanded clones.

j_call d_call clone_size v_call cdr3_aa cdr3_nt
TRBJ2-2 - - TRBV5-5 CSSSLAPGSSTGELFF TGTTCCAGCAGCTTGGCTCCAGGGTCGAGCACCGGGGAGCTGTTTTTT
TRBJ2-5 - many TRBV5-1 CASSLRRETQYF TGCGCCAGCAGCTTGCGGCGAGAGACCCAGTACTTC
TRBJ1-4 - few TRBV27 CASTNLNGEKLFF TGTGCCAGCACCAACCTTAATGGTGAAAAACTGTTTTTT
TRBJ1-2 - few TRBV18 CASSPPIAPGHGYTF TGTGCCAGCTCACCACCCATCGCCCCAGGCCATGGCTACACCTTC
TRBJ2-1 TRBD2 - TRBV5-1 CASSLAPGAGGKNEQFF TGCGCCAGCAGCTTGGCCCCGGGAGCGGGAGGGAAGAATGAGCAGTTCTTC
TRBJ2-1 - many TRBV9 CASSVGVGSSYNEQFF TGTGCCAGCAGCGTAGGGGTGGGGAGCTCCTACAATGAGCAGTTCTTC
TRBJ2-5 - many TRBV7-9 CASSTSGVETQYF TGTGCCAGCAGCACCTCAGGGGTAGAGACCCAGTACTTC
TRBJ2-7 TRBD1 - TRBV7-8 CASSLEASDRGYSYEQYF TGTGCCAGCAGCTTAGAGGCTTCGGACAGGGGATATTCCTACGAGCAGTACTTC
TRBJ2-4 - many TRBV6-1 CASSAGTAKNIQYF TGTGCCAGCAGTGCAGGGACGGCCAAAAACATTCAGTACTTC
TRBJ2-5 TRBD2 many TRBV6-5 CASSYSLLAGFQETQYF TGTGCCAGCAGTTACTCCCTACTAGCGGGGTTCCAAGAGACCCAGTACTTC
TRBJ2-3 TRBD2 many TRBV20-1 CSAIGTSGSLHSTDTQYF TGCAGTGCTATTGGGACTAGCGGATCGCTACACAGCACAGATACGCAGTATTTT
TRBJ2-7 TRBD2 many TRBV20-1 CSARDFASGDYEQYF TGCAGTGCTAGAGATTTTGCTAGCGGCGACTACGAGCAGTACTTC
TRBJ2-7 TRBD2 many TRBV5-1 CASSGTSGRAGRYEQYF TGCGCCAGCAGCGGGACTAGCGGGAGGGCTGGTCGGTACGAGCAGTACTTC
TRBJ2-7 TRBD1 many TRBV5-1 CASSLATGVFEQYF TGCGCCAGCAGCTTGGCGACAGGGGTCTTCGAGCAGTACTTC
TRBJ2-1 TRBD2 many TRBV3-1 CASSRGLAGGLGEQFF TGTGCCAGCAGCCGTGGACTAGCGGGAGGGCTAGGTGAGCAGTTCTTC
TRBJ2-7 TRBD2 many TRBV12-3/TRBV12-4 CASSLWTSGSSYEQYF TGTGCCAGCAGTCTGTGGACTAGCGGTAGCTCCTACGAGCAGTACTTC
TRBJ2-5 TRBD2 many TRBV4-2 CASSQGSGVGQETQYF TGTGCCAGCAGCCAAGGAAGCGGGGTGGGTCAGGAGACCCAGTACTTC
TRBJ2-2 TRBD2 many TRBV7-2 CASTPGTSGSTGELFF TGTGCCAGCACCCCCGGGACTAGCGGGAGTACGGGGGAGCTGTTTTTT
TRBJ2-5 TRBD1 - TRBV9 CASSVDPWTGGGETQYF TGTGCCAGCAGCGTAGACCCCTGGACAGGGGGCGGAGAGACCCAGTACTTC
TRBJ2-1 TRBD2 many TRBV5-1 CASSLVTGGLYNEQFF TGCGCCAGCAGCTTGGTTACGGGAGGGCTCTACAATGAGCAGTTCTTC
TRBJ2-1 - - TRBV5-1 CASSVTLSEQFF TGCGCCAGCAGCGTAACACTTAGTGAGCAGTTCTTC
TRBJ2-1 TRBD2 many TRBV5-1 CASSPGPRGRLAGAAEQFF TGCGCCAGCAGCCCGGGACCCCGGGGACGGCTAGCGGGAGCCGCGGAGCAGTTCTTC
TRBJ1-6 TRBD1 many TRBV5-1 CASSSGTENSPLHF TGCGCCAGCAGCTCCGGGACAGAGAATTCACCCCTCCACTTT
TRBJ2-5 - many TRBV28 CASSYGQLMEEETQYF TGTGCCAGCAGTTACGGACAGCTGATGGAGGAGGAGACCCAGTACTTC
TRBJ2-5 TRBD2 - TRBV9 CASSAGGGAGGETQYF TGTGCCAGCAGCGCGGGGGGGGGAGCGGGTGGAGAGACCCAGTACTTC
TRBJ2-5 - many TRBV28 CASGAGGLSQETQYF TGTGCCAGCGGGGCCGGGGGGCTGTCACAAGAGACCCAGTACTTC
TRBJ2-2 - few TRBV2 CASSVDRITGELFF TGTGCCAGCAGCGTGGACAGAATCACCGGGGAGCTGTTTTTT
TRBJ2-7 TRBD2 many TRBV20-1 CSATAGGPGEQYF TGCAGTGCTACGGCGGGAGGGCCGGGCGAGCAGTACTTC
TRBJ2-3 - few TRBV5-6 CASSLEGLGDTQYF TGTGCCAGCAGCTTGGAAGGGTTGGGGGATACGCAGTATTTT
TRBJ2-7 - many TRBV20-1 CSARRMRSGTYEQYF TGCAGTGCTAGAAGGATGAGGAGCGGAACCTACGAGCAGTACTTC
TRBJ2-3 - many TRBV7-9 CASSFPVDTQYF TGTGCCAGCAGCTTCCCCGTAGATACGCAGTATTTT
TRBJ1-5 - many TRBV4-1 CASSPQITGWGALTQHF TGCGCCAGCAGCCCACAAATAACTGGATGGGGGGCGCTGACCCAGCATTTT
TRBJ2-5 - - TRBV25-1 CASSKQGTIRETQYF TGTGCCAGCAGTAAACAGGGGACTATACGAGAGACCCAGTACTTC
TRBJ2-7 TRBD2 many TRBV29-1 CSVGAGVYEQYF TGCAGCGTTGGAGCGGGAGTCTACGAGCAGTACTTC
TRBJ2-5 TRBD2 many TRBV7-9 CASSLVTSGETQYF TGTGCCAGCAGCTTAGTAACTAGCGGAGAGACCCAGTACTTC
TRBJ2-2 - many TRBV2 CASSDRESGELFF TGTGCCAGCAGTGATAGGGAATCCGGGGAGCTGTTTTTT
TRBJ2-6 - few TRBV5-5 CASSSYPHDGSSGANVLTF TGTGCCAGCAGCTCCTACCCTCATGACGGGAGCTCTGGGGCCAACGTCCTGACTTTC
TRBJ1-2 - many TRBV12-3/TRBV12-4 CASSLGQDNYGYTF TGTGCCAGCAGCCTTGGACAAGACAACTATGGCTACACCTTC
TRBJ1-6 - many TRBV20-1 CSAGQQGIYSPLHF TGCAGTGCGGGGCAACAGGGAATCTATTCACCCCTCCACTTT
TRBJ2-3 TRBD2 many TRBV3-1 CASSPGSSGADTQYF TGTGCCAGCAGCCCTGGGTCTAGCGGGGCAGATACGCAGTATTTT
TRBJ2-2 - many TRBV5-1 CASSLGTRQNTGELFF TGCGCCAGCAGCTTGGGCACCCGACAGAACACCGGGGAGCTGTTTTTT
TRBJ2-6 - few TRBV7-9 CASSLVYVSSGANVLTF TGTGCCAGCAGCTTAGTGTACGTATCCTCTGGGGCCAACGTCCTGACTTTC
TRBJ1-5 - few TRBV6-5 CASSYSRDQGNQPQHF TGTGCCAGCAGTTACTCGAGGGACCAGGGCAATCAGCCCCAGCATTTT
TRBJ1-1 - many TRBV2 CASNWAGSITEAFF TGTGCCAGCAACTGGGCAGGCTCCATCACTGAAGCTTTCTTT
TRBJ1-5 - - TRBV7-2 CASGTDNQPQHF TGTGCCAGCGGAACGGATAATCAGCCCCAGCATTTT
TRBJ1-6 - many TRBV6-1 CASSNTGLRGIDSPLHF TGTGCCAGCAGCAACACGGGACTCCGGGGGATCGACTCACCCCTCCACTTT
TRBJ2-2 - many TRBV20-1 CSAKGGHPNTGELFF TGCAGTGCTAAGGGGGGACACCCGAACACCGGGGAGCTGTTTTTT
TRBJ2-7 TRBD2 many TRBV10-3 CAIRSGSSSYEQYF TGTGCCATCAGGAGCGGGAGTTCCTCCTACGAGCAGTACTTC
TRBJ1-4 - many TRBV12-3/TRBV12-4 CASSSPGDSSEKLFF TGTGCCAGCAGTTCCCCAGGGGATTCGAGTGAAAAACTGTTTTTT
TRBJ2-7 - many TRBV12-3/TRBV12-4 CASSLQLGGQYF TGTGCCAGCAGTTTGCAGTTGGGGGGGCAGTACTTC
TRBJ2-3 - once TRBV5-8 CVSSLGGAGTDTQYF TGTGTCAGCAGCTTGGGGGGCGCGGGGACAGATACGCAGTATTTT
TRBJ2-5 - many TRBV2 CASSQDSKTQYF TGTGCCAGCAGTCAGGACTCTAAGACCCAGTACTTC
TRBJ1-1 - many TRBV12-3/TRBV12-4 CASSLGGDTEAFF TGTGCCAGCAGTCTGGGGGGGGACACTGAAGCTTTCTTT
TRBJ2-1 TRBD2 - TRBV28 CASSQPSRGEFF TGTGCCAGCAGCCAACCTTCCCGGGGGGAGTTCTTC
TRBJ2-2 - many TRBV5-1 CASSTNRVGTGELFF TGCGCCAGCAGCACCAACAGGGTTGGGACCGGGGAGCTGTTTTTT
TRBJ2-3 TRBD2 few TRBV5-1 CASSIVAGVDTSTDTQYF TGCGCCAGCAGCATAGTAGCGGGGGTCGACACTAGCACAGATACGCAGTATTTT
TRBJ2-1 - many TRBV29-1 CSVEDQASYNEQFF TGCAGCGTTGAAGATCAGGCCAGCTACAATGAGCAGTTCTTC